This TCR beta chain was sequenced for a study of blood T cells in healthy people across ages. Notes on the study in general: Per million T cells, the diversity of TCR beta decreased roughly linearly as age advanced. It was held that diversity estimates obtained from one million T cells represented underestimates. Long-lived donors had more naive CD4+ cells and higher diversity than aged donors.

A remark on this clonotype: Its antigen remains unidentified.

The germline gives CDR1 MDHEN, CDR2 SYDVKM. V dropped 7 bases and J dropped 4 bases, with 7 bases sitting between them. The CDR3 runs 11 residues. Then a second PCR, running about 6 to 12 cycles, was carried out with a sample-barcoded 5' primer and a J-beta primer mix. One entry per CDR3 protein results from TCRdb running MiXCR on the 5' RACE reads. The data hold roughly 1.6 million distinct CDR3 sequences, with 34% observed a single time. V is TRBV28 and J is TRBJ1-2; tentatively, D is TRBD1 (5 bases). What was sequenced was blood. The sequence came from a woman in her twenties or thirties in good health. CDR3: CASTGLYGYTF. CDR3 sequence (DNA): TGTGCCAGCACGGGACTCTATGGCTACACCTTC.